A selection of T cell receptor beta chains follows, all from one sample in a study of blood T cell repertoires in COVID-19. TCRdb's table, derived via immunoSEQ multiplex PCR, lists solely in-frame clones and lacks some. The sample records around 300,000 clones, roughly 89% being singletons. Sample: peripheral blood. The receptor source for this set is a man in his forties or fifties with acute or convalescent COVID-19. Both conserved end residues are part of each CDR3. A D gene is named only where the DNA matches it firmly. Clone sizes are given selectively: once, few, many, or a class where the clone is expanded.

D	V	size	J	CDR3	DNA
NA	TRBV15	NA	TRBJ2-6	CATSRAGRYTGANVLTF	TGTGCCACCAGCAGAGCTGGCAGGTACACTGGGGCCAACGTCCTGACTTTC
NA	TRBV5-4	NA	TRBJ2-1	CASTSETYNEQFF	TGTGCCAGCACCTCGGAGACCTACAATGAGCAGTTCTTC
NA	TRBV10-1	NA	TRBJ2-5	CASSAGYTQETQYF	TGCGCCAGCAGTGCGGGATACACCCAAGAGACCCAGTACTTC
NA	TRBV3-1/TRBV3-2	NA	TRBJ2-1	CASSLSNEQFF	TGTGCCAGCAGCCTATCGAATGAGCAGTTCTTC
TRBD1	TRBV30	NA	TRBJ1-6	CAWRVQGASSPLHF	TGTGCCTGGAGGGTACAGGGGGCGAGTTCACCCCTCCACTTT
NA	TRBV12-5	NA	TRBJ1-2	CASGPPHRVYGYTF	TGTGCTAGTGGTCCTCCCCACAGGGTCTATGGCTACACCTTC
TRBD2	TRBV5-1	once	TRBJ2-3	CASSSLVAGGTDTQYF	TGCGCCAGCAGCTCTTTAGTAGCGGGGGGCACAGATACGCAGTATTTT
NA	TRBV9	NA	TRBJ2-1	CASSVGRGLNEQFF	TGTGCCAGCAGCGTAGGGAGGGGGCTTAATGAGCAGTTCTTC
TRBD1	TRBV6-1	NA	TRBJ1-3	CASSDVRDSLSGNTIYF	TGTGCCAGCAGTGACGTCCGGGACAGCCTCTCTGGAAACACCATATATTTT
NA	TRBV19	NA	TRBJ1-1	CASTDTWEAAGFTEAFF	TGTGCCAGTACCGACACATGGGAGGCGGCTGGCTTCACTGAAGCTTTCTTT
TRBD2	TRBV2	NA	TRBJ2-6	CARTGLAGSGANVLTF	TGTGCCAGGACGGGACTAGCGGGCTCTGGGGCCAACGTCCTGACTTTC
NA	TRBV5-1	NA	TRBJ2-1	CASSLEGGAYNEQFF	TGCGCCAGCAGCTTGGAAGGGGGGGCCTACAATGAGCAGTTCTTC